This entry is about one T cell receptor beta chain. Its antigen remains unidentified. The sample belongs to a study of vaccination and CD4 T cells after COVID-19. Study in general: Recovered-phase convalescent patients showed SARS-CoV-2 positivity by nasal swab PCR; roughly nine were mild, one severe. Post-vaccine sampling followed dose two by a median roughly 76 days (range 14 to 241). Overall study results and limits: Nearly all convalescent vaccine-specific clones, 304 of 307, recognized only SARS-CoV-2 spike.

Specified treatment: 10-day PBMC culture with coronavirus spike peptide pools or control peptides (ViraFEST assay). Germline V gene sequence: CDR1 SEHNR, CDR2 FQNEAQ (reference sequence). The V gene lost 0 bases and the J gene lost 1 base, with 9 bases spanning the gap. The CDR3 length is 16 residues. Oncomine TCR Beta short-read sequencing was applied to DNA from cultured CD4+ T cells. A single record per CDR3 protein comes from TCRdb applying MiXCR to the PCR reads. Among about 15,000 distinct CDR3 sequences listed, roughly 36% were seen once. The specimen was cultured CD4+ T cells from blood. This receptor was taken from a human donor with COVID-19. The J gene is TRBJ1-4, the V gene TRBV7-9; no clear D gene. CDR3 sequence reads: CASSLAGSETNEKLFF. The CDR3 coding sequence is TGTGCCAGCAGCTTAGCGGGTTCCGAAACTAATGAAAAACTGTTTTTT.